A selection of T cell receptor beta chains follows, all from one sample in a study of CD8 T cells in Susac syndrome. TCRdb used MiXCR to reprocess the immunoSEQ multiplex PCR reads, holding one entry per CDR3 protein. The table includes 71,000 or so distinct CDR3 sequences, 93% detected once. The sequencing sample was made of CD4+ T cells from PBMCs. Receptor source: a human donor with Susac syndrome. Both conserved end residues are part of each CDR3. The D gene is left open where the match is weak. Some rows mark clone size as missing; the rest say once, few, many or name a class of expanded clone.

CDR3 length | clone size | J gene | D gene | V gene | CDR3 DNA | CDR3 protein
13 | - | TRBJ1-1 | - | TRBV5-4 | TGTGCCAGCAGCTTTTTTCCGGGCCCCGAAGCTTTCTTT | CASSFFPGPEAFF
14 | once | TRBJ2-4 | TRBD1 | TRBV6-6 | TGTGCCACACTTTGGACAGGGGCCAAAAACATTCAGTACTTC | CATLWTGAKNIQYF
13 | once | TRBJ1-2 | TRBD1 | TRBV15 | TGTGCCACCAGCTACGACAGGGGATATGGCTACACCTTC | CATSYDRGYGYTF
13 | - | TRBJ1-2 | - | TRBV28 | TGTGCCAGCAGTTTAGTTCTGTGGTATGGCTACACCTTC | CASSLVLWYGYTF
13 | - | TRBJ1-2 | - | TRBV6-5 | TGTGCCAGCAGTTCAGTGGTGTTAGGGAGCTACACCTTC | CASSSVVLGSYTF
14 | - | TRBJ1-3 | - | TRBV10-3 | TGTGCCATCAGTGATGGGGGCTGGGGAAACACCATATATTTT | CAISDGGWGNTIYF
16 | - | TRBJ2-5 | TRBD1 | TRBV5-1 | TGCGCCAGCAGCAGACAGGGGATCCGCCTACAAGAGACCCAGTACTTC | CASSRQGIRLQETQYF
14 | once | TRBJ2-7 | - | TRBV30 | TGTGCCTGGAAGTCAGTAGCGGTTAGCTACGAGCAGTACTTC | CAWKSVAVSYEQYF
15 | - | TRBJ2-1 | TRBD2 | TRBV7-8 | TGTGCCAGCAGCCGCGACACCGGGGGGTCCTTTGAGCAGTTCTTC | CASSRDTGGSFEQFF
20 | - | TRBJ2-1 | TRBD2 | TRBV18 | TGTGCCAGCTCACCACCGGCAGACTTTCTCGAGCGGGGGGCCCACAATGAGCAGTTCTTC | CASSPPADFLERGAHNEQFF
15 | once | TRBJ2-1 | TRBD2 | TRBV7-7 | TGTGCTAGCAGCTTAGGCGGGGGGGGATACAATGAGCAGTTCTTC | CASSLGGGGYNEQFF
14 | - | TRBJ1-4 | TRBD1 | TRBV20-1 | TGCAGTGCTTGGTCCGGGACAGGGGGGGAAAAACTGTTTTTT | CSAWSGTGGEKLFF
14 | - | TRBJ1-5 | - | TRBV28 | TGTGCCAGCAGTTTTAACCCTAGCAATCAGCCCCAGCATTTT | CASSFNPSNQPQHF
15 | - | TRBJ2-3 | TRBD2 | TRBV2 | TGTGCCAGCAGTGGAGGAGCGGGGGGAGCAGATACGCAGTATTTT | CASSGGAGGADTQYF
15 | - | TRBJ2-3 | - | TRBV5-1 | TGCGCCAGCAGCCTGAACCTACCACCCACAGATACGCAGTATTTT | CASSLNLPPTDTQYF
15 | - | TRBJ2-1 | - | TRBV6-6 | TGTGCCAGCAGTTACGCGAACTACAATGGGAATGAGCAGTTCTTC | CASSYANYNGNEQFF
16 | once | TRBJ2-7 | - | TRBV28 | TGTGCCAGCAGTTTAGGATCCGGGGACGGAAACTACGAGCAGTACTTC | CASSLGSGDGNYEQYF
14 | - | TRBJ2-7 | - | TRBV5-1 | TGCGCCAGCAGCCCCTCCTTTAACGGATACGAGCAGTACTTC | CASSPSFNGYEQYF
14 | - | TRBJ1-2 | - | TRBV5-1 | TGCGCCAGCAGCTTGGCAGGCAGGGGAGATGGCTACACCTTC | CASSLAGRGDGYTF
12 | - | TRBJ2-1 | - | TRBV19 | TGTGCCAGTAGTAGCAGGGATCCTGAGCAGTTCTTC | CASSSRDPEQFF
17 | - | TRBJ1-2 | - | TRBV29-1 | TGCAGCGTTGAAGGTCTTCGGGGGCCCTCTACCGCGGATGGCTACACCTTC | CSVEGLRGPSTADGYTF
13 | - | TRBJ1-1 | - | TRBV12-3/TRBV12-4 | TGTGCCAGCAGTTTAGTGTCGGGACCTGAAGCTTTCTTT | CASSLVSGPEAFF
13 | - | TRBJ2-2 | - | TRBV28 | TGTGCCAGCAGTTCCCCGGGACCCGGGGAGCTGTTTTTT | CASSSPGPGELFF
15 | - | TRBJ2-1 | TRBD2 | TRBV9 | TGTGCCAGCAGCGTAGCGGCGGGGGGCTACAATGAGCAGTTCTTC | CASSVAAGGYNEQFF
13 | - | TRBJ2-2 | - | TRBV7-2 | TGTGCCAGCAGCTTGGGGGCAAGCGGGGAGCTGTTTTTT | CASSLGASGELFF
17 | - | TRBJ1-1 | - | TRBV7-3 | TGTGCCAGCAGCTCTAGCCGAAGAGGGGCAGACGGCACTGAAGCTTTCTTT | CASSSSRRGADGTEAFF
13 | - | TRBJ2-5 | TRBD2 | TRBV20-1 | TGCAGTGCTAGACCGGGGGGGACAGAGACCCAGTACTTC | CSARPGGTETQYF
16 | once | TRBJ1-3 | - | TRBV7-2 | TGTGCCAGCAGCTTAGTGCAGGGGCTAAGAAGAAACACCATATATTTT | CASSLVQGLRRNTIYF
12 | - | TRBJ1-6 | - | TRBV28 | TGTGCCAGCAGTCCGCCTAATTCACCCCTCCACTTT | CASSPPNSPLHF